Shown below are 22 T cell receptor beta chains from a single sample sequenced in a study of T cell changes during pregnancy in multiple sclerosis. Clones were sequenced by immunoSEQ multiplex PCR, and TCRdb holds only the in-frame ones, with some missing. The sample has 120,000 or so clones, 90% to 95% seen once. The starting material was peripheral blood, obtained before pregnancy. These receptor sequences come from a female donor with multiple sclerosis, enrolled in a pregnancy study.

The V call is TRBV7-9, the J call TRBJ1-6; TRBD1 is a possible D gene (6 bases). V was shortened by 4 bases and J by 1 base, with 14 bases between the two germline ends. CDR1 is SEHNR and CDR2 is FQNEAQ in the germline V gene (reference sequence). There are 17 residues in the CDR3. Here the CDR3 reads CASSSGQFSSYNSPLHF. As DNA, the CDR3 is TGTGCCAGCAGCTCAGGACAGTTTTCATCCTATAATTCACCCCTCCACTTT.

The chain carries TRBV6-5 and TRBJ1-3, with 7 positions matching TRBD1. The CDR3 is 15 amino acids. The V gene end was trimmed by 3 bases and the J gene end by 4 bases; junction bases not matched to a gene: 6. Germline CDR1 and CDR2: MNHEY and SVGAGI. The CDR3 loop reads CASSYGGTVGNTIYF. The CDR3 nucleotides read TGTGCCAGCAGTTATGGTGGGACAGTCGGAAACACCATATATTTT.

V usage is TRBV10-3 and J usage is TRBJ2-7, with D possibly being TRBD2 (6 bases). Trimming took off 5 bases at V and 6 bases at J, with 17 bases between the two ends. Germline V lookup: CDR1 ENHRY, CDR2 SYGVKD. This CDR3 has 14 amino acids. CDR3 nucleotide sequence: TGTGCCATCAGTTCTAATCCCCCGGAGGGCGAGCAGTACTTC. It translates to CAISSNPPEGEQYF.

This clone was seen just once. Germline and junction disagree at one end, which may indicate a read error. This sequence joins TRBV29-1 and TRBJ2-2, with 10 bases matching TRBD1. The CDR3 is 14 residues long. Germline V lookup: CDR1 SQVTM, CDR2 ANQGSEA. The CDR3 coding sequence is TGCAGCGTTCAAGACAGGGGGCAGGTCGGGGAGCTGTTTTTT. It codes for CSVQDRGQVGELFF.

The genes are TRBV5-1 and TRBJ2-7; 7 bases line up with TRBD2. Germline CDR1 and CDR2: SGHRS and YFSETQ. With V trimmed by 0 bases and J by 2 bases, 2 bases remained unmatched. This CDR3 spans 14 amino acids. Here the CDR3 reads CASSLGAGAYEQYF. The CDR3 coding sequence is TGCGCCAGCAGCTTGGGGGCGGGGGCCTACGAGCAGTACTTC. Filled out from reference TRBV5-1 and TRBJ2-7, the complete variable domain reads KAGVTQTPRYLIKTRGQQVTLSCSPISGHRSVSWYQQTPGQGLQFLFEYFSETQRNKGNFPGRFSGRQFSNSRSEMNVSTLELGDSALYLCASSLGAGAYEQYFGPGTRLTVT.

The CDR3 DNA reads TGTGCCAGCAGACCCTCCGGGACTAGAGCCACCGAGCAGTACTTC. Protein: CASRPSGTRATEQYF. This chain uses TRBV6-5 with TRBJ2-7, with 8 bases identical to TRBD2. J was trimmed by 6 bases and V by 6 bases; bases with no gene match: 13. CDR1 and CDR2 from the germline V gene are MNHEY and SVGAGI. The CDR3 is 15 amino acids.

J is TRBJ2-3 and V is TRBV10-3; 9 bases match TRBD2. Germline lookup yields CDR1 ENHRY and CDR2 SYGVKD. The CDR3 has 15 amino acids. Germline trimming cut 5 bases from V and 1 base from J; bases unmatched to any gene: 4. The CDR3 region is CAISPRTSGTDTQYF. CDR3 sequence (DNA): TGTGCCATCAGTCCAAGGACTAGCGGCACAGATACGCAGTATTTT.

About this clone: Different DNA sequences within this sample yield the same CDR3. V is TRBV7-9 and J is TRBJ1-2, with 8 bases that match TRBD1. The CDR3 runs to 12 residues. In germline, CDR1 is SEHNR, CDR2 FQNEAQ (reference sequence). The ends lost 7 bases at V and 7 bases at J; junction bases unmatched: 5. The CDR3 DNA reads as TGTGCCAGCACACGGACAGGGCTTGGCTACACCTTC. Translated, it gives CASTRTGLGYTF.

V usage is TRBV5-4 and J usage is TRBJ2-5; 7 bases are a match to TRBD2. The length of the CDR3 is 16 residues. Per germline, CDR1 SGHNT and CDR2 YYREEE (reference sequence). J gave up 5 bases and V 7 bases, and 17 bases lay outside the gene matches. In nucleotides, the CDR3 is TGTGCCAGCGGGGAGGGAGGGCCCTCTGCGGAGGAGACCCAGTACTTC. Residues: CASGEGGPSAEETQYF. The whole variable domain, remainder taken from reference TRBV5-4 and TRBJ2-5, is ETGVTQSPTHLIKTRGQQVTLRCSSQSGHNTVSWYQQALGQGPQFIFQYYREEENGRGNFPPRFSGLQFPNYSSELNVNALELDDSALYLCASGEGGPSAEETQYFGPGTRLLVL.

The rearrangement links TRBV18 to TRBJ2-7, with D perhaps TRBD2 (5 bases). The CDR3 has 13 amino acids. Looked up from germline, CDR1 is KGHSH and CDR2 is LQKENI. The V gene lost 3 bases and the J gene lost 4 bases, with 10 bases spanning the gap. CDR3 DNA: TGTGCCAGCTCACCGCTGGACTGGTACGAGCAGTACTTC. It is translated as CASSPLDWYEQYF.

The gene calls are TRBV6-5 and TRBJ1-2; TRBD1 matches at 10 bases. The junction had 2 bases not matched to a gene; V was cut back by 2 bases and J by 5 bases. Germline V gives CDR1 MNHEY, CDR2 SVGAGI. CDR3 length: 14 residues. DNA of the CDR3: TGTGCCAGCAGTTACCAGGGACAGGGGTATGGCTACACCTTC. This encodes CASSYQGQGYGYTF.

This chain joins TRBV9 and TRBJ1-2; unclear D gene. The germline V gene has CDR1 SGDLS and CDR2 YYNGEE. The CDR3 extends over 15 amino acids. Trimming took off 0 bases at V and 4 bases at J, with 13 bases between the two ends. The CDR3 DNA reads as TGTGCCAGCAGCGTAGAGCCAGCGAGAAGCTATGGCTACACCTTC. Its protein product is CASSVEPARSYGYTF.

The CDR3 loop reads CASSSLGGLGDEQFF. The CDR3 nucleotides are TGTGCCAGCAGTTCCCTGGGCGGCCTGGGAGATGAGCAGTTCTTC. The V call is TRBV28, the J call TRBJ2-1, with TRBD2 as a possible D gene (5 bases). Trimming shortened V by 4 bases and J by 8 bases, and 18 bases separated the two germline ends. The CDR3 sequence is 15 residues long. Germline CDR1 MDHEN, CDR2 SYDVKM.

The genes are TRBV7-2 and TRBJ2-5; D gene unclear. In germline, CDR1 is SGHTA, CDR2 FQGNSA. CDR3 length equals 16 residues. The V end lost 0 bases, the J end lost 3 bases, and 14 bases lay between the germline ends. Here the CDR3 DNA reads TGTGCCAGCAGCTTAGCTACCTCTTTCGAGAAAGAGACCCAGTACTTC. Translation gives CASSLATSFEKETQYF.

The chain links TRBV18 to TRBJ1-1; D may be TRBD1 (5 bases). Germline loops: CDR1 KGHSH, CDR2 LQKENI. Deletions cut 3 bases from V and 1 base from J, with 18 bases between. The CDR3 sequence is 17 residues long. CDR3 nucleotide sequence: TGTGCCAGCTCACCTGAGCAGGGCGTTGAGGCGAACACTGAAGCTTTCTTT. It is translated as CASSPEQGVEANTEAFF.

V usage is TRBV7-6 and J usage is TRBJ2-1; 7 nucleotides match TRBD1. Germline values: CDR1 SGHVS, CDR2 FNYEAQ. The CDR3 is made up of 14 amino acids. Losses at the gene ends were 4 bases for V and 3 bases for J; bases not matched to a gene: 3. CDR3 loop: CASSSQGSYNEQFF. CDR3 DNA: TGTGCCAGCAGCTCACAGGGGAGCTACAATGAGCAGTTCTTC.

The chain has TRBV5-1 and TRBJ2-1; D is ambiguous. The CDR3 consists of 14 residues. CDR1 is SGHRS and CDR2 is YFSETQ in the germline V gene. Trimming shortened V by 0 bases and J by 5 bases, and 9 bases separated the two germline ends. The CDR3 protein is CASSLGTPDNEQFF. The CDR3 nucleotides read TGCGCCAGCAGCTTGGGCACACCCGACAATGAGCAGTTCTTC.

The chain employs TRBV19 and TRBJ1-3, with D tentatively TRBD1 (6 bases). The V end lost 3 bases, the J end lost 4 bases, and 16 bases lay between the germline ends. Germline values: CDR1 LNHDA, CDR2 SQIVND (reference sequence). CDR3 length: 16 amino acids. CDR3 sequence reads: CASSMDSPARGNTIYF. In DNA form, the CDR3 reads TGTGCCAGTAGTATGGACAGCCCTGCCCGAGGAAACACCATATATTTT.

J is TRBJ2-1 and V is TRBV7-9; D might be TRBD2 (6 bases). Germline CDR1 SEHNR, CDR2 FQNEAQ (reference sequence). This CDR3 region has 12 residues. Deletions cut 5 bases from V and 7 bases from J, with 9 bases between. CDR3 in amino acids: CASSGGINEQFF. In DNA, the CDR3 is TGTGCCAGCAGCGGCGGGATTAATGAGCAGTTCTTC.

This chain joins TRBV11-3 and TRBJ2-1, with D tentatively TRBD2 (6 bases). V was shortened by 1 base and J by 0 bases, with 10 bases between the two germline ends. Germline lookup yields CDR1 SGHNT and CDR2 YENEEA. This CDR3 comprises 16 residues. CDR3 region: CASSLGGASSYNEQFF. CDR3 in DNA: TGTGCCAGCAGCTTAGGCGGGGCTAGCTCCTACAATGAGCAGTTCTTC.

The chain carries TRBV19 and TRBJ1-2, with TRBD1 matching over 8 bases. Germline V gene lookup returns CDR1 LNHDA and CDR2 SQIVND (reference sequence). The V segment lost 2 bases and the J segment 5 bases; nucleotides outside the gene matches: 4. The CDR3 consists of 14 residues. CDR3 in DNA: TGTGCCAGTAGTATATCCCGACAGGGGTATGGCTACACCTTC. It yields the protein CASSISRQGYGYTF.

CDR3 nucleotide sequence: TGTGCCAGCAGCTTACGCATTGGACAGGGGGCGAACACCGGGGAGCTGTTTTTT. Protein product: CASSLRIGQGANTGELFF. J is TRBJ2-2 and V is TRBV7-3, with 10 bases identical to TRBD1. The CDR3 is 18 amino acids. Trimming at V came to 2 bases and at J to 0 bases, leaving 6 bases not matched to a gene. Per germline, CDR1 SGHTA and CDR2 FQGTGA.